The 22 T cell receptor beta chains below come from one sample, sequenced in a study of shared clonotypes between healthy human individuals. Sequencing used immunoSEQ multiplex PCR; TCRdb keeps in-frame clones, though not all of them. The data show about 680,000 clones, less than 80% seen once. The sample was memory CD4+ T cells sorted from blood. Subset in this sample: CD45RA-negative fraction. The receptors originated from a woman aged 30 to 39 in good health.

The chain joins TRBV5-1 to TRBJ1-2, with a possible D match to TRBD1 (5 bases). This CDR3 spans 13 amino acids. The germline CDR1 and CDR2 sequences are SGHRS and YFSETQ. With 2 bases removed from V and 5 bases from J, the gap between germline ends came to 10 bases. CDR3: CASSFGGEYGYTF. For the CDR3, the DNA is TGCGCCAGCAGCTTCGGGGGGGAATATGGCTACACCTTC. The full variable domain, in which reference TRBV5-1 and TRBJ1-2 provide the parts outside the CDR3, is KAGVTQTPRYLIKTRGQQVTLSCSPISGHRSVSWYQQTPGQGLQFLFEYFSETQRNKGNFPGRFSGRQFSNSRSEMNVSTLELGDSALYLCASSFGGEYGYTFGSGTRLTVV.

The rearrangement uses TRBV29-1 and TRBJ1-3; the match to TRBD1 covers 7 bases. Per germline, CDR1 SQVTM and CDR2 ANQGSEA. The CDR3 has 13 amino acids. Losses at the gene ends were 4 bases for V and 2 bases for J; bases not matched to a gene: 2. CDR3 region: CSVAQGTGNTIYF. For the CDR3, the DNA is TGCAGCGTTGCACAGGGGACTGGAAACACCATATATTTT. Looking up the rest from reference TRBV29-1 and TRBJ1-3 gives the full variable domain: SAVISQKPSRDICQRGTSLTIQCQVDSQVTMMFWYRQQPGQSLTLIATANQGSEATYESGFVIDKFPISRPNLTFSTLTVSNMSPEDSSIYLCSVAQGTGNTIYFGEGSWLTVV.

The CDR3 nucleotides read TGTGCCAGCAGTAGTAGAGGGGCTGAAGCTTTCTTT. It is translated as CASSSRGAEAFF. V usage is TRBV25-1 and J usage is TRBJ1-1; D is possibly TRBD1 (5 bases). Trimming took 5 bases from V and 6 from J, leaving 10 bases between them. Looked up from germline, CDR1 is MGHDK and CDR2 is SYGVNS. This CDR3 is built from 12 residues. Looking up the rest from reference TRBV25-1 and TRBJ1-1 gives the full variable domain: EADIYQTPRYLVIGTGKKITLECSQTMGHDKMYWYQQDPGMELHLIHYSYGVNSTEKGDLSSESTVSRIRTEHFPLTLESARPSHTSQYLCASSSRGAEAFFGQGTRLTVV.

This chain links TRBV5-1 with TRBJ1-4, with TRBD1 as a possible D gene (5 bases). The CDR3 covers 14 residues. Trimming took 1 base from V and 4 from J, leaving 8 bases between them. Looked up from germline, CDR1 is SGHRS and CDR2 is YFSETQ. In DNA form, the CDR3 reads TGCGCCAGCAGCTTGTCCGGGGGTAATGAAAAACTGTTTTTT. Protein sequence: CASSLSGGNEKLFF.

This clone was detected once. V usage is TRBV5-8 and J usage is TRBJ1-5, with D maybe TRBD1 (5 bases). CDR1 is SGHTS, CDR2 YDEGEE, per germline. Trimming removed 4 bases from V and 6 bases from J, with 14 bases in between. CDR3 length: 14 residues. In nucleotides, the CDR3 is TGTGCCAGCAGCGGCGGACAAGGCCGTCAGCCCCAGCATTTT. It encodes CASSGGQGRQPQHF.

The chain employs TRBV10-2 and TRBJ2-7; TRBD2 is a possible D gene (6 bases). The CDR3 has 13 residues. Between the trimmed V and J ends, which lost 9 bases and 4 bases, there was a span of 16 bases. CDR1 WSHSY and CDR2 SAAADI come from the germline V gene. In nucleotides, the CDR3 is TGCGCCAGTTATGGGGGAGGCTCTTACGAGCAGTACTTC. It specifies CASYGGGSYEQYF.

The chain links TRBV10-3 to TRBJ2-1; 9 nucleotides line up with TRBD2. This CDR3 is 14 amino acids long. The germline CDR1 and CDR2 sequences are ENHRY and SYGVKD. The V gene end was trimmed by 6 bases and the J gene end by 4 bases; junction bases not matched to a gene: 4. The CDR3 DNA is TGTGCCATCAGGACTAGCGGAGGTTACAATGAGCAGTTCTTC. This encodes CAIRTSGGYNEQFF.

V and J are TRBV28 and TRBJ2-6; D is unresolved. This CDR3 spans 12 amino acids. V shed 8 bases and J shed 4 bases, with 6 bases lying between them. Germline V gene sequence: CDR1 MDHEN, CDR2 SYDVKM. CDR3 nucleotide sequence: TGTGCCAGCCGGACCGGGGCCAACGTCCTGACTTTC. Its protein product is CASRTGANVLTF.

This chain joins TRBV28 and TRBJ1-5; no reliable D call. Trimming cost V 6 bases and J 9 bases, with 12 bases left between them. This CDR3 comprises 12 residues. CDR1 MDHEN and CDR2 SYDVKM come from the germline V gene. Here the CDR3 reads CASSPAGGPQHF. As DNA, the CDR3 is TGTGCCAGCAGCCCCGCTGGAGGGCCCCAGCATTTT.

The chain employs TRBV30 and TRBJ2-7; D not resolved. The CDR3 contains 11 residues. Trimming took 6 bases from V and 1 from J, leaving 7 bases between them. Germline-derived CDR1 and CDR2 are GTSNPN and SVGIG (reference sequence). As DNA, the CDR3 is TGTGCCTGCCTTCGGTCCTACGAGCAGTACTTC. Protein product: CACLRSYEQYF.

This clone was seen just once. V is TRBV7-9 and J is TRBJ2-6, with D unresolved. CDR3 length: 16 amino acids. Trimming removed 3 bases from V and 0 bases from J, with 9 bases in between. Germline values: CDR1 SEHNR, CDR2 FQNEAQ (reference sequence). CDR3 sequence reads: CASSFYGYSGANVLTF. CDR3 nucleotide sequence: TGTGCCAGCAGCTTTTACGGGTACTCTGGGGCCAACGTCCTGACTTTC.

J is TRBJ1-5 and V is TRBV19; 11 positions match TRBD1. Germline V gene sequence: CDR1 LNHDA, CDR2 SQIVND (reference sequence). The CDR3 is made up of 16 amino acids. Losses at the gene ends were 5 bases for V and 2 bases for J; bases not matched to a gene: 5. The CDR3 coding sequence is TGTGCCAGTAGTGGGACAGGGGGTTCTCGCAATCAGCCCCAGCATTTT. Translation: CASSGTGGSRNQPQHF.

This clone occurred a few times. V is TRBV28 and J is TRBJ2-3; unclear D gene. Trimming removed 3 bases from V and 0 bases from J, with 13 bases in between. The CDR3 is made up of 16 amino acids. Looked up from germline, CDR1 is MDHEN and CDR2 is SYDVKM. The CDR3 DNA follows: TGTGCCAGCAGTTTTGGGAAGGGCCCTAGCACAGATACGCAGTATTTT. It yields the protein CASSFGKGPSTDTQYF.

This clone was seen only a few times. J is TRBJ1-2 and V is TRBV6-1; D remains ambiguous. Trimming removed 5 bases at V and 7 bases at J, with 11 bases between. Per germline, CDR1 MNHNS and CDR2 SASEGT. CDR3 length: 12 amino acids. CDR3 sequence: CASSPTTRGYTF. The CDR3 bases are TGTGCCAGCAGTCCCACGACCCGTGGCTACACCTTC.

A note on this clone: This may be a read error: a much more frequent sequence differs by one nucleotide. The V gene is TRBV6-1, the J gene TRBJ2-2, with D perhaps matching TRBD1 (5 bases). Germline assignment: CDR1 MNHNS and CDR2 SASEGT. V lost 3 bases and J lost 5, with 7 bases in between. This CDR3 contains 13 residues. As DNA, the CDR3 is TGTGCCAGCAGTGACAGGGAAACCGGGGAGCTGTTTTTT. This gives the protein CASSDRETGELFF.

In this sample, this clone turned up many times. This specimen includes other DNA sequences encoding the same CDR3. The chain carries TRBV7-3 and TRBJ2-2; D is unresolved. Germline assignment: CDR1 SGHTA and CDR2 FQGTGA. Trimming removed 2 bases from V and 1 base from J, with 11 bases in between. The CDR3 is 16 residues long. CDR3 nucleotides: TGTGCCAGCAGCTTATCTCCCTCAGGGAACACCGGGGAGCTGTTTTTT. It is translated as CASSLSPSGNTGELFF.

In its sample, this clone was seen many times. V is TRBV2 and J is TRBJ2-7, with TRBD2 matching 7 bases. J gave up 4 bases and V 8 bases, and 2 bases lay outside the gene matches. This CDR3 contains 11 residues. Germline lookup yields CDR1 SNHLY and CDR2 FYNNEI. CDR3 in DNA: TGTGCCAGCGCCGGGGGGTACGAGCAGTACTTC. This translates into CASAGGYEQYF.

V and J are TRBV10-1 and TRBJ2-7, with 13 bases aligning to TRBD2. The CDR3 length is 15 residues. The germline V gene has CDR1 WNHNN and CDR2 SYGVQD (reference sequence). Trimming cost V 4 bases and J 1 base; bases outside gene matches: 1. For the CDR3, the DNA is TGCGCCAGCAGTGGGACTAGCGGGGGATCCTACGAGCAGTACTTC. Its translation is CASSGTSGGSYEQYF.

The chain joins TRBV14 to TRBJ2-7; tentatively, D is TRBD1 (5 bases). The length of the CDR3 is 13 residues. CDR1 and CDR2 from the germline V gene are SGHDN and FVKESK. Trimming left V 1 base short and J 7 bases short, with 11 bases between. CDR3 in DNA: TGTGCCAGCAGCCAAGTTAGGGGCCAGGAGCAGTACTTC. Amino acid sequence: CASSQVRGQEQYF.

The chain uses TRBV19 and TRBJ1-1; D is unresolved. CDR3 length: 13 residues. V lost 4 bases and J 1 base, leaving 7 bases between the germline ends. Per germline, CDR1 LNHDA and CDR2 SQIVND (reference sequence). This CDR3 is CASSTPRNTEAFF. CDR3 bases: TGTGCCAGTAGTACCCCCCGGAACACTGAAGCTTTCTTT.

The chain recombines TRBV2 with TRBJ1-1; maybe TRBD1 (5 bases). CDR3 size: 14 residues. In germline, CDR1 is SNHLY, CDR2 FYNNEI. The V and J ends lost 3 bases and 1 base respectively, with 9 bases between them. CDR3: CASSDGGGNTEAFF. The CDR3 DNA follows: TGTGCCAGCAGTGACGGGGGAGGGAACACTGAAGCTTTCTTT.

This clone was detected only once. This chain joins TRBV28 and TRBJ2-3; maybe TRBD1 (6 bases). Trimming took 5 bases from V and 3 from J, leaving 12 bases between them. Germline assignment: CDR1 MDHEN and CDR2 SYDVKM. CDR3 size: 14 residues. The CDR3 loop reads CASSGGQGTDTQYF. The DNA of the CDR3 is TGTGCCAGCAGTGGTGGGCAGGGGACAGATACGCAGTATTTT.